The next 23 T cell receptor beta chains were all read from a single sample in a study of T cells in Graves' hyperthyroidism and ophthalmopathy. Researchers took RNA transcripts and amplified the TCR beta CDR3 regions from them. The HTBI primer set drove a first-round RT-PCR of the TCR CDR3. Via MiXCR, TCRdb re-called the multiplex PCR reads, giving one row per CDR3 protein. The sample lists 250,000 to 300,000 distinct CDR3 sequences, around 20% occurring once. The specimen sequenced was blood. The receptors were gathered from a man in his fifties with Graves' ophthalmopathy.

In this sample, this clonotype turned up a few times. The V call is TRBV9, the J call TRBJ2-3, with D perhaps matching TRBD2 (5 bases). The CDR3 has 14 residues. V lost 4 bases and J lost 4, with 13 bases in between. Germline values: CDR1 SGDLS, CDR2 YYNGEE. The CDR3 here is CASSRLTVPDTQYF. The CDR3 DNA follows: TGTGCCAGCAGCAGACTAACAGTCCCAGATACGCAGTATTTT.

A few counts support this clonotype. The chain is built from TRBV6-1 and TRBJ1-5; a weak D match, TRBD1 (6 bases). The CDR3 loop spans 12 amino acids. The V gene lost 6 bases and the J gene lost 7 bases, with 10 bases spanning the gap. CDR1 and CDR2 (germline): MNHNS, SASEGT. The CDR3 DNA follows: TGTGCCAGCAGGGCAGGGGCCCAGCCCCAGCATTTT. Protein sequence: CASRAGAQPQHF.

Remarks on this clonotype: A much more abundant neighbour one base away suggests this may be a read error. The rearrangement links TRBV12-3 or TRBV12-4 to TRBJ1-5; tentatively, D is TRBD1 (6 bases). This CDR3 is built from 15 residues. The CDR3 spells CVSRGVGGINQPQHF. CDR3 nucleotides: TGTGTCAGCAGGGGAGTGGGGGGCATCAATCAGCCCCAGCATTTT.

V is TRBV28 and J is TRBJ2-1; 7 nucleotides line up with TRBD1. CDR3 length: 16 amino acids. Germline CDR1 MDHEN, CDR2 SYDVKM. Unmatched junction bases numbered 5, after V lost 3 bases and J lost 0 bases. The CDR3 DNA sequence: TGTGCCAGCAGTTTCCTGGACAGGAGCTCCTACAATGAGCAGTTCTTC. Translating gives CASSFLDRSSYNEQFF.

The table lists this clonotype with many counts. The V call is TRBV18, the J call TRBJ1-5; 10 positions agree with TRBD1. This CDR3 has 14 amino acids. Germline trimming cut 5 bases from V and 6 bases from J; bases unmatched to any gene: 4. The germline V gene encodes CDR1 KGHSH and CDR2 LQKENI. CDR3 loop: CASSSGQGSQPQHF. Written as DNA, the CDR3 is TGTGCCAGCTCATCGGGACAGGGGAGTCAGCCCCAGCATTTT.

This clonotype was recorded once. The chain recombines TRBV6-1 with TRBJ1-4, with TRBD1 matching 7 bases. This CDR3 spans 15 amino acids. V shed 6 bases and J 2 bases; nucleotides not matched to a gene: 6. CDR1 is MNHNS, CDR2 SASEGT, per germline. As DNA, the CDR3 is TGTGCCAGCAGCCCGAGACAGGGCACTAATGAAAAACTGTTTTTT. This gives the protein CASSPRQGTNEKLFF.

This clonotype came up many times. The chain employs TRBV11-2 and TRBJ2-1, with 14 positions matching TRBD2. The CDR3 has 17 amino acids. The V gene end was trimmed by 3 bases and the J gene end by 2 bases; junction bases not matched to a gene: 3. Per the germline V gene, CDR1 is SGHAT and CDR2 is FQNNGV. CDR3 loop: CASSLLGLAGAYNEQFF. The CDR3 bases are TGTGCCAGCAGCTTGTTGGGACTAGCGGGAGCCTACAATGAGCAGTTCTTC.

This clonotype has at least ten counts. The rearrangement links TRBV3-1 to TRBJ2-1; D call uncertain. The CDR3 is 14 amino acids. Germline-derived CDR1 and CDR2 are LGHDT and YNNKEL (reference sequence). Trimming removed 0 bases at V and 7 bases at J, with 10 bases between. DNA of the CDR3: TGTGCCAGCAGCCAAGATCAGCAGGCGAATGAGCAGTTCTTC. Its translation is CASSQDQQANEQFF.

The chain couples TRBV27 to TRBJ2-1; 9 nucleotides align to TRBD2. V shed 10 bases, J shed 6 bases, and the junction held 7 bases outside the gene matches. The CDR3 has 13 amino acids. The germline V gene encodes CDR1 MNHEY and CDR2 SMNVEV (reference sequence). The CDR3: CAIAGLASNEQFF. DNA for the CDR3: TGTGCCATCGCGGGACTAGCAAGCAATGAGCAGTTCTTC.

This clonotype was observed a handful of times. The rearrangement joins TRBV13 to TRBJ2-3, with 8 nucleotides matching TRBD2. From germline, CDR1 is PRHDT and CDR2 FYEKMQ (reference sequence). J lost 4 bases, V lost 4 bases, and 7 bases had no gene match. This CDR3 contains 15 residues. In DNA form, the CDR3 reads TGTGCCAGCAGCTCGAGGACTAGCCGGTCAGATACGCAGTATTTT. It encodes CASSSRTSRSDTQYF.

There are many counts of this clonotype. The V call is TRBV28, the J call TRBJ1-1, with no clear D. Trimming left V 3 bases short and J 1 base short, with 12 bases between. This CDR3 is 15 amino acids long. The germline V gene has CDR1 MDHEN and CDR2 SYDVKM. Here the CDR3 DNA reads TGTGCCAGCAGTTTGGGGTCCCTGTCGAACACTGAAGCTTTCTTT. Residues: CASSLGSLSNTEAFF.

In its sample, this clonotype was seen many times. CDR3 in DNA: TGTGCCAGCAGCGTAAAGACTAGCGGAGGTTACAATGAGCAGTTCTTC. Amino acid sequence: CASSVKTSGGYNEQFF. The rearrangement links TRBV13 to TRBJ2-1; 9 bases match TRBD2. This CDR3 contains 16 residues. Per germline, CDR1 PRHDT and CDR2 FYEKMQ (reference sequence). V lost 5 bases and J lost 4; bases outside the gene matches: 9.

This clonotype has more than one count but fewer than ten. The chain has TRBV20-1 and TRBJ2-4, with D perhaps TRBD2 (7 bases). Trimming cost V 4 bases and J 0 bases, with 16 bases left between them. Germline lookup yields CDR1 DFQATT and CDR2 SNEGSKA (reference sequence). The CDR3 contains 16 residues. The CDR3 DNA follows: TGCAGTGCTACAACCGGGCGGGGGCTAGCCAAAAACATTCAGTACTTC. Its protein product is CSATTGRGLAKNIQYF.

This clonotype occurred a few times. Sequence at one end of the junction differs from germline and may be a read error. V is TRBV12-3 or TRBV12-4 and J is TRBJ2-5; D is possibly TRBD1 or TRBD2 (6 bases each). This CDR3 spans 14 amino acids. The CDR3 coding sequence is TGTGCCAGCAATTTATCGGGGGCTAGAGAGACCCAGTACTTC. This translates into CASNLSGARETQYF.

Comments on this clonotype: Being one base from a much bigger clone, this may be a read error. V gene TRBV20-1 combines with J gene TRBJ2-7, with TRBD2 as a possible D gene (5 bases). V was shortened by 7 bases and J by 4 bases, with 14 bases between the two germline ends. Per germline, CDR1 DFQATT and CDR2 SNEGSKA (reference sequence). The CDR3 has 12 amino acids. The CDR3 loop reads CSVPQEAYEQYF. DNA for the CDR3: TGCAGTGTGCCCCAGGAGGCGTACGAGCAGTACTTC.

This clonotype was picked up many times. The V gene is TRBV3-1, the J gene TRBJ2-1; D may be TRBD1 (5 bases). CDR1 is LGHDT and CDR2 is YNNKEL in the germline V gene (reference sequence). Between the trimmed V and J ends, which lost 0 bases and 7 bases, there was a span of 16 bases. The CDR3 contains 16 residues. CDR3 in amino acids: CASSQDGAFGGNEQFF. The CDR3 DNA follows: TGTGCCAGCAGCCAAGATGGGGCTTTTGGTGGGAATGAGCAGTTCTTC.

This clonotype was counted at least ten times. The gene calls are TRBV11-2 and TRBJ2-5, with TRBD2 identical over 10 bases. The V gene end was trimmed by 3 bases and the J gene end by 2 bases; junction bases not matched to a gene: 6. Germline assignment: CDR1 SGHAT and CDR2 FQNNGV. This CDR3 contains 16 residues. CDR3 residues: CASSFGSGRTQETQYF. DNA of the CDR3: TGTGCCAGCAGCTTCGGTAGCGGGAGGACACAAGAGACCCAGTACTTC.

This clonotype showed up many times. A junction end diverges from the germline sequence, so it may reflect a read error. This rearrangement joins TRBV20-1 to TRBJ2-5; 11 positions agree with TRBD2. This CDR3 has 10 residues. The V gene's germline CDR1 is DFQATT and CDR2 SNEGSKA (reference sequence). CDR3 nucleotides: TGTGCTAGCGGGAGGGAGACCCAGTACTTC. Translated: CASGRETQYF.

This clonotype was counted many times. This chain links TRBV12-3 or TRBV12-4 with TRBJ2-1; 8 bases fit TRBD1. The length of the CDR3 is 16 residues. V trimming: 2 bases; J trimming: 3 bases; junction bases outside the gene matches: 6. CDR3 in amino acids: CASSLRQGLSYNEQFF. DNA of the CDR3: TGTGCCAGCAGTTTAAGACAGGGGTTAAGCTACAATGAGCAGTTCTTC.

The chain carries TRBV7-3 and TRBJ2-1; D gene unclear. CDR1 is SGHTA, CDR2 FQGTGA, per germline. The CDR3 has 12 residues. Trimming cost V 1 base and J 9 bases, with 7 bases left between them. The CDR3 region is CASSLIGPEQFF. The CDR3 region has the DNA TGTGCCAGCAGCTTAATAGGGCCTGAGCAGTTCTTC.

The chain uses TRBV19 and TRBJ1-5; no firm D call. The length of the CDR3 is 16 residues. Germline V CDR1 and CDR2: LNHDA, SQIVND (reference sequence). V shed 7 bases and J shed 0 bases, with 16 bases lying between them. As DNA, the CDR3 is TGTGCCAGTATTCCGGACGGAAGACTTAGCAATCAGCCCCAGCATTTT. Amino acids: CASIPDGRLSNQPQHF. Filled out from reference TRBV19 and TRBJ1-5, the complete variable domain reads DGGITQSPKYLFRKEGQNVTLSCEQNLNHDAMYWYRQDPGQGLRLIYYSQIVNDFQKGDIAEGYSVSREKKESFPLTVTSAQKNPTAFYLCASIPDGRLSNQPQHFGDGTRLSIL.

This clonotype came up many times. This chain links TRBV28 with TRBJ2-3; 8 bases agree with TRBD2. The CDR3 is made up of 14 amino acids. Germline-derived CDR1 and CDR2 are MDHEN and SYDVKM. Germline trimming cut 5 bases from V and 7 bases from J; bases unmatched to any gene: 8. CDR3 loop: CASSVSGMQNTQYF. In DNA, the CDR3 is TGTGCCAGCAGTGTTAGCGGGATGCAGAATACGCAGTATTTT.

This chain connects TRBV25-1 to TRBJ2-7; TRBD2 matches at 11 bases. The germline CDR1 and CDR2 sequences are MGHDK and SYGVNS. Germline trimming cut 1 base from V and 5 bases from J; bases unmatched to any gene: 10. The CDR3 contains 17 residues. The chain's CDR3 is CASSEWGLADRSNEQYF. CDR3 coding DNA: TGTGCCAGCAGTGAATGGGGACTAGCGGACCGAAGCAACGAGCAGTACTTC.